These 14 T cell receptor beta chains originate from one sample sequenced in a study of OX40 agonist ivuxolimab in advanced cancers. Method: immunoSEQ multiplex PCR; TCRdb's copy keeps in-frame clones and lacks some. This table holds about 46,000 clones, almost 90% found once. The material was CD4+ or CD8+ T cells sorted from blood, obtained in a trial of the OX40 agonist ivuxolimab. The receptors originated from an adult with an advanced solid tumor such as melanoma, head and neck, liver or kidney cancer.

This rearrangement joins TRBV5-4 to TRBJ2-7, with D maybe TRBD2 (5 bases). CDR1 and CDR2 (germline): SGHNT, YYREEE (reference sequence). The CDR3 extends over 13 amino acids. Trimming pared 3 bases from V and 3 bases from J, leaving 10 bases between. The CDR3 sequence is CASSSVEGYEQYF. The CDR3 DNA sequence: TGTGCCAGCAGCTCCGTCGAGGGCTACGAGCAGTACTTC.

The chain couples TRBV11-2 to TRBJ2-1, with 12 positions matching TRBD2. CDR3 length: 15 residues. V trimming: 4 bases; J trimming: 9 bases; junction bases outside the gene matches: 7. Germline CDR1 and CDR2: SGHAT and FQNNGV. This CDR3 reads CASSYGLAGNGEQFF. DNA of the CDR3: TGTGCCAGCAGCTATGGACTAGCGGGGAATGGTGAGCAGTTCTTC.

The J gene is TRBJ2-4, the V gene TRBV6-5, with a tentative D call TRBD2 (5 bases). Trimming cost V 7 bases and J 6 bases, with 16 bases left between them. The CDR3 loop spans 14 amino acids. Germline lookup yields CDR1 MNHEY and CDR2 SVGAGI. The CDR3 DNA is TGTGCCAGCACCCCAGGAGGTCGGGGAAACATTCAGTACTTC. Amino acids: CASTPGGRGNIQYF.

CDR3 amino acids: CASSLGGGYWEQYF. In DNA form, the CDR3 reads TGTGCCAGCAGCTTAGGGGGGGGGTATTGGGAGCAGTACTTC. This chain connects TRBV7-6 to TRBJ2-5, with 7 bases identical to TRBD2. The germline V gene encodes CDR1 SGHVS and CDR2 FNYEAQ. The CDR3 totals 14 residues. V dropped 1 base and J dropped 11; count of bases not matched to a gene: 10.

The chain is built from TRBV19 and TRBJ2-7; D might be TRBD2 (6 bases). Germline-derived CDR1 and CDR2 are LNHDA and SQIVND (reference sequence). V was pared by 8 bases and J by 1 base, with 15 bases between. The length of the CDR3 is 14 residues. This chain's CDR3 is CASAAPGGSYEQYF. CDR3 sequence (DNA): TGTGCCAGTGCGGCGCCTGGAGGGTCCTACGAGCAGTACTTC.

The genes are TRBV19 and TRBJ2-3; 15 bases match TRBD2. Germline lookup yields CDR1 LNHDA and CDR2 SQIVND (reference sequence). With 3 bases clipped from V and 4 bases from J, the junction kept 2 bases outside the gene matches. The CDR3 is made up of 16 amino acids. The CDR3 sequence is CASSIGLAGGPDTQYF. The DNA for the CDR3 is TGTGCCAGTAGTATCGGACTAGCGGGAGGGCCAGATACGCAGTATTTT.

In nucleotides, the CDR3 is TGTGCCAGCAGTAAAGCCGGGAATAGCAATCAGCCCCAGCATTTT. Translated: CASSKAGNSNQPQHF. The chain combines TRBV6-6 with TRBJ1-5; D is unresolved. This CDR3 is built from 15 residues. Germline-derived CDR1 and CDR2 are MNHNY and SVGAGI (reference sequence). V was clipped by 5 bases and J by 0 bases, with 11 bases between them.

The chain recombines TRBV5-1 with TRBJ2-3; possibly TRBD2 for D (6 bases). The CDR3 consists of 14 residues. CDR1 is SGHRS and CDR2 is YFSETQ in the germline V gene. The V and J ends lost 5 bases and 0 bases respectively, with 10 bases between them. The CDR3 region has the DNA TGCGCCAGCAGGCGGGAAACTAGCACAGATACGCAGTATTTT. This translates into CASRRETSTDTQYF.

The CDR3 region has the DNA TGTGCCAGCAGTTACAGGGAGTACTACAATGAGCAGTTCTTC. It yields the protein CASSYREYYNEQFF. The chain links TRBV27 to TRBJ2-1, with TRBD1 as a possible D gene (6 bases). The V gene lost 4 bases and the J gene lost 3 bases, with 10 bases spanning the gap. Germline V gives CDR1 MNHEY, CDR2 SMNVEV (reference sequence). The CDR3 length is 14 residues.

The rearrangement links TRBV9 to TRBJ2-5, with 7 bases aligning to TRBD2. Per the germline V gene, CDR1 is SGDLS and CDR2 is YYNGEE. CDR3 length equals 15 residues. J lost 2 bases, V lost 2 bases, and 6 bases had no gene match. This CDR3 is CASSVTSSKQETQYF. The CDR3 region has the DNA TGTGCCAGCAGCGTGACTAGCAGTAAACAAGAGACCCAGTACTTC.

The rearrangement uses TRBV6-6 and TRBJ2-7, with TRBD1 matching 7 bases. The CDR3 runs to 13 residues. Germline V CDR1 and CDR2: MNHNY, SVGAGI (reference sequence). CDR3 residues: CASSYSTAGQVIV. CDR3 DNA sequence: TGTGCCAGCAGTTACTCGACGGCAGGACAGGTGATAGTC.

The chain carries TRBV2 and TRBJ1-1; D may be TRBD1 (5 bases). The V gene lost 3 bases and the J gene lost 10 bases, with 9 bases spanning the gap. CDR3 length: 11 amino acids. Germline V gene lookup returns CDR1 SNHLY and CDR2 FYNNEI. The CDR3 bases are TGTGCCAGCAGTGATTGGGGGGGAGCTTTCTTT. This translates into CASSDWGGAFF.

The J gene is TRBJ2-7, the V gene TRBV18, with 7 bases that match TRBD2. Germline CDR1 reads KGHSH; CDR2 reads LQKENI. This CDR3 is 13 amino acids long. V trimming: 2 bases; J trimming: 6 bases; junction bases outside the gene matches: 4. DNA of the CDR3: TGTGCCAGCTCACCAGGGGGGGACCGCGAGCAGTACTTC. It is translated as CASSPGGDREQYF.

The chain has TRBV30 and TRBJ2-1; 9 bases match TRBD2. The ends lost 2 bases at V and 5 bases at J; junction bases unmatched: 7. CDR3 length: 15 residues. CDR1 is GTSNPN, CDR2 SVGIG, per germline (reference sequence). CDR3 sequence reads: CAWSWTSASNNEQFF. The CDR3 DNA sequence: TGTGCCTGGAGTTGGACTAGCGCGAGTAACAATGAGCAGTTCTTC.